A single sample gave rise to the 8 T cell receptor beta chains below, sequenced in a study of PD-1 blockade in classical Hodgkin lymphoma (dated by TCRdb to between 2020 and 2021). This sample's time point label indicates: cycle 1 day 1 (C1D1), immediately before nivolumab initiation. Every trial patient had relapsed after autologous stem cell transplantation, and cohorts A, B and C differed in prior brentuximab vedotin exposure. Libraries were built with the immunoSEQ multiplex PCR assay. Here the immuneACCESS table is served through TCRdb, limited to in-frame sequences with V and J called. Missing clones are a known gap in these copies; in checked studies unresolved V genes cover under half, and the rest lacks a known reason. This sample lists 35,000 to 45,000 clones; 87% were detected once. Of the sample, roughly 9% falls within the top ten clones. Material: peripheral blood mononuclear cells (PBMCs), obtained at baseline. Every receptor here comes from a human donor with classical Hodgkin lymphoma.

This rearrangement joins TRBV6-5 to TRBJ2-7; TRBD1 agrees at 8 bases. The CDR3 contains 14 residues. The junction had 2 bases not matched to a gene; V was cut back by 2 bases and J by 2 bases. The germline V gene encodes CDR1 MNHEY and CDR2 SVGAGI. CDR3 amino acids: CASSYLDRAYEQYF. DNA of the CDR3: TGTGCCAGCAGTTACCTGGACAGGGCCTACGAGCAGTACTTC.

This chain links TRBV4-1 with TRBJ2-7, with 8 bases that match TRBD1. Trimming took 4 bases from V and 1 from J; bases not matched to a gene: 6. The germline V gene encodes CDR1 MGHRA and CDR2 YSYEKL. The CDR3 has 15 residues. The DNA for the CDR3 is TGCGCCAGCAGCCCTTCCGGGACAGGTTCCTACGAGCAGTACTTC. Amino acid sequence: CASSPSGTGSYEQYF.

This clone appeared a single time. This chain connects TRBV7-9 to TRBJ1-2; D is perhaps TRBD1 (6 bases). The CDR3 has 13 amino acids. The V end was cut by 3 bases, the J end by 7 bases, with 12 bases between. Germline-derived CDR1 and CDR2 are SEHNR and FQNEAQ (reference sequence). The CDR3 sequence is CASSFGGEIGYTF. In DNA, the CDR3 is TGTGCCAGCAGCTTTGGGGGCGAGATTGGCTACACCTTC. The full variable domain, with the rest looked up from reference TRBV7-9 and TRBJ1-2, is DTGVSQNPRHKITKRGQNVTFRCDPISEHNRLYWYRQTLGQGPEFLTYFQNEAQLEKSRLLSDRFSAERPKGSFSTLEIQRTEQGDSAMYLCASSFGGEIGYTFGSGTRLTVV.

The chain is built from TRBV6-5 and TRBJ1-4; a weak D match, TRBD1 (5 bases). The germline CDR1 and CDR2 sequences are MNHEY and SVGAGI. The CDR3 totals 16 residues. The ends were cut back, 0 bases at V and 0 bases at J, with 8 bases in the middle. The CDR3, as DNA: TGTGCCAGCAGTTACTCAAGGGACGCAACTAATGAAAAACTGTTTTTT. It encodes CASSYSRDATNEKLFF.

This clone occurred a few times. This chain links TRBV27 with TRBJ1-2, with 9 positions matching TRBD1. Germline V gene lookup returns CDR1 MNHEY and CDR2 SMNVEV (reference sequence). After removal of 4 bases from V and 5 bases from J, the junction contained 8 bases not matched to a gene. The CDR3 consists of 15 residues. The CDR3 region is CASSYSGQGSYGYTF. In DNA, the CDR3 is TGTGCCAGCAGTTACTCCGGACAGGGGAGTTATGGCTACACCTTC.

The chain joins TRBV27 to TRBJ2-4, with D tentatively TRBD1 (6 bases). Germline V gene lookup returns CDR1 MNHEY and CDR2 SMNVEV (reference sequence). V was trimmed by 4 bases and J by 0 bases, leaving 10 bases between them. CDR3 length equals 15 residues. The CDR3: CASSSGQLAKNIQYF. The CDR3 DNA sequence: TGTGCCAGCAGTTCAGGACAGCTAGCCAAAAACATTCAGTACTTC.

The V and J genes are TRBV28 and TRBJ2-5; D is possibly TRBD2 (6 bases). This CDR3 is 14 amino acids long. V was trimmed by 10 bases and J by 0 bases, leaving 15 bases between them. Germline-derived CDR1 and CDR2 are MDHEN and SYDVKM. CDR3 loop: CAIGWGEDQETQYF. In nucleotides, the CDR3 is TGTGCCATCGGGTGGGGGGAGGACCAAGAGACCCAGTACTTC.

J is TRBJ2-2 and V is TRBV27; D is ambiguous. The CDR3 covers 15 residues. CDR1 is MNHEY and CDR2 is SMNVEV in the germline V gene (reference sequence). V lost 6 bases, J lost 0 bases, and 11 bases lay in between. DNA for the CDR3: TGTGCCAGCAGACCGTTGGGCTCGAACACCGGGGAGCTGTTTTTT. Translating it yields CASRPLGSNTGELFF.